This T cell receptor (beta chain) comes out of a study of graft-versus-host responses after intestinal transplantation (dated by TCRdb to 2020 to 2023). General notes on the study: Recipients received multivisceral, liver-intestinal, or isolated intestinal transplants. Every recipient was given anti-thymocyte globulin induction, followed by around three years of maintenance tacrolimus and steroids. After intestinal transplantation, graft-versus-host and host-versus-graft alloreactive T cell clones were followed in the graft, circulation and bone marrow using bulk TCR-beta CDR3 sequencing. Alloreactive clones were identified by sequencing pre-transplant mixed lymphocyte reaction products and comparing them with unstimulated pre-transplant donor and recipient T cells. The cohort enrolled under 25 intestinal transplant recipients including one retransplant, and a few patients lacking pretransplant specimens were excluded. Donor T cell macrochimerism was defined as a peak of at least 4% donor T cells among recipient peripheral blood mononuclear cells. Rather than being sequenced by the commercial service, samples from a few later patients were sequenced in-house on an Illumina MiSeq and processed with MiXCR. Broader findings and caveats from the paper: GvH clones were detected in recipient bone marrow, and some of these GvH clones were observed earlier in ileal mucosa or blood, consistent with an intestinal mucosal origin. Early after transplant, declines in HvG clones were associated with peak levels of circulating GvH clones. The conclusions were limited by the relatively low number and heterogeneity of the intestinal transplant patients. In patients with donor T cell macrochimerism, the allografts had high GvH to HvG T cell clonal ratios.

Its CDR3 holds 17 amino acids, cysteine through phenylalanine. Here the CDR3 DNA is all that survives: 51 bases in frame from base 1. V ends up 5 bases short and J 1 base short, with an unmatched junction base count of 4. The germline V gene provides CDR1 SGHVS and CDR2 FNYEAQ. The time point label, as the study defines it: cells obtained before transplantation from donor or recipient. CD3+CD4+ and CD3+CD8+ populations were FACS-sorted from unstimulated pre-transplant donor and recipient cells taken from spleen or lymph nodes. In regard to this clone: The target of this receptor is not known. Nothing much larger sits one base from this clone, and base qualities are not available.

Libraries were made using the immunoSEQ multiplex PCR assay. For most patients, genomic DNA was isolated using the Qiagen DNeasy Blood and Tissue Kit and was shipped frozen to Adaptive Biotechnologies for TCR sequencing. Adaptive Biotechnologies carried out high-throughput TCR-beta CDR3 sequencing of genomic DNA for most patients. The paper's data handling went like this. Adaptive's ImmunoSEQ software was the source of the TCR sequencing data for 18 patients, while three other patients were processed with MiXCR and VDJtools. To correct CD4 versus CD8 sorting errors, sequences present in both subsets at a frequency ratio below 5:1 were removed. CDR3 nucleotide sequences shared between donor and recipient were removed because the origin of such sequences could not be assigned. At least 2-fold expansion over unstimulated cells and a minimum CFSE-low frequency of 0.002% (template counts) or 0.001% (read counts) were required for clones to be classified as alloreactive. Mappable clones were those detected in sequenced pre-transplant spleen, lymph node, or MLR CFSE-low populations of the donor or recipient. Cumulative frequency of alloreactive clones was calculated as a percentage of all sequences weighted by copy number. TCRdb's version of the immuneACCESS table is confined to in-frame rearrangements and falls short of the full clone set. An unresolved V gene accounts for under half of the shortfall where checked; the remainder is of unknown origin. V, J and clone size are taken as reported in that table, and D and trimming were inferred from the DNA itself. The sample records roughly 90,000 clones, roughly 90% of which are singletons. The leading ten clones occupy more than 0.25% of the sample.

This material consisted of unstimulated CD4+ T cells sorted from spleen or lymph node cells, taken before transplant. The TCR originated in a human donor who was the organ donor for an intestinal transplant. Recombination joined TRBV7-6 with TRBJ2-1, and 14 bases in between align with TRBD2. CDR3 region: CASSPRLAGGSYNEQFF. The DNA is as follows: TGTGCCAGCAGCCCTAGACTAGCGGGGGGGTCCTACAATGAGCAGTTCTTC. Outside the CDR3, residues come from the reference TRBV7-6 and TRBJ2-1 proteins, so the full variable domain is: GAGVSQSPRYKVTKRGQDVALRCDPISGHVSLYWYRQALGQGPEFLTYFNYEAQQDKSGLPNDRFSAERPEGSISTLTIQRTEQRDSAMYRCASSPRLAGGSYNEQFFGPGTRLTVL.